What follows are 7 T cell receptor beta chains derived from one specimen sequenced in a study of T cell changes during pregnancy in multiple sclerosis. TCRdb's table, derived via immunoSEQ multiplex PCR, lists solely in-frame clones and lacks some. The sample includes roughly 58,000 clones, over 85% of them seen just once. Specimen: CD8+ T cells from peripheral blood mononuclear cells, collected before pregnancy. The receptors stem from a female donor with multiple sclerosis, enrolled in a pregnancy study.

CDR3 loop: CASSQEETVDMGYTF. CDR3 bases: TGCGCCAGCAGCCAAGAGGAGACCGTAGATATGGGCTACACCTTC. This sequence joins TRBV4-3 and TRBJ1-2, with unresolved D. The V gene's germline CDR1 is LGHNA and CDR2 YSLEER. V was trimmed by 0 bases and J by 8 bases, leaving 16 bases between them. There are 15 residues in the CDR3.

V usage is TRBV5-5 and J usage is TRBJ1-3; D possibly corresponds to TRBD1 (5 bases). Germline loops: CDR1 SGHKS, CDR2 YYEKEE (reference sequence). V lost 4 bases and J 3 bases, leaving 14 bases between the germline ends. CDR3 size: 15 residues. CDR3 nucleotide sequence: TGTGCCAGCAGCCCCGGGGGGGGAAATGGAAACACCATATATTTT. Protein sequence: CASSPGGGNGNTIYF.

This chain connects TRBV4-3 to TRBJ1-5; 7 bases align to TRBD1. Looked up from germline, CDR1 is LGHNA and CDR2 is YSLEER. With 0 bases clipped from V and 3 bases from J, the junction kept 5 bases outside the gene matches. This CDR3 is 16 amino acids long. The CDR3 DNA reads as TGCGCCAGCAGCCAAGATTTCAGGGGGAACAATCAGCCCCAGCATTTT. Its protein product is CASSQDFRGNNQPQHF.

The V and J genes are TRBV9 and TRBJ2-1; TRBD1 agrees at 7 bases. The CDR3 loop spans 15 amino acids. CDR1 and CDR2 (germline): SGDLS, YYNGEE. V was pared by 0 bases and J by 4 bases, with 4 bases of the junction left unmatched. The CDR3 sequence is CASSVEGTAYNEQFF. The CDR3 bases are TGTGCCAGCAGCGTAGAGGGGACAGCGTACAATGAGCAGTTCTTC.

The chain links TRBV11-2 to TRBJ2-5; D call uncertain. V was pared by 1 base and J by 4 bases, with 7 bases between. Per the germline V gene, CDR1 is SGHAT and CDR2 is FQNNGV. The CDR3 spans 13 residues. CDR3 amino acids: CASSLGAAETQYF. The CDR3 DNA sequence: TGTGCCAGCAGCTTAGGAGCCGCAGAGACCCAGTACTTC.

The chain is built from TRBV9 and TRBJ2-7; 7 positions agree with TRBD1. The V and J ends lost 0 bases and 9 bases, in that order; junction bases with no gene match: 15. The CDR3 has 16 amino acids. Germline V gene sequence: CDR1 SGDLS, CDR2 YYNGEE. DNA of the CDR3: TGTGCCAGCAGCGTAGCGTCGGGACAGAACTACGAGTTGCAGTACTTC. Its protein product is CASSVASGQNYELQYF.

The chain uses TRBV7-2 and TRBJ2-7; possible D gene TRBD2, 5 bases. The CDR3 spans 13 residues. V was pared by 5 bases and J by 2 bases, with 10 bases between. Germline CDR1 and CDR2: SGHTA and FQGNSA. The CDR3 DNA follows: TGTGCCAGCAGCCCGGGATCTGCCTACGAGCAGTACTTC. This sequence encodes CASSPGSAYEQYF.